The 28 T cell receptor beta chains below were found in one sample sequenced in a study of T cells in Graves' hyperthyroidism and ophthalmopathy. The TCR beta CDR3 regions underwent amplification using RNA transcripts as the source. In the first-round RT-PCR of the TCR CDR3, the HTBI primer set was used. TCRdb reprocessed the multiplex PCR reads with MiXCR, giving one entry per CDR3 protein. The profile shows some 510,000 distinct CDR3 sequences, roughly 20% of them singletons. The material sequenced was blood. These receptors all come from a man aged 18 to 29 with Graves' hyperthyroidism.

This clonotype was seen many times. This chain connects TRBV7-9 to TRBJ1-1; maybe TRBD1 (5 bases). This CDR3 comprises 13 residues. Germline assignment: CDR1 SEHNR and CDR2 FQNEAQ (reference sequence). The V end lost 5 bases, the J end lost 7 bases, and 14 bases lay between the germline ends. The CDR3 protein is CASSLLDNDEAFF. For the CDR3, the DNA is TGTGCCAGCAGCCTCTTGGACAACGATGAAGCTTTCTTT.

CDR3 amino acids: CAVDGGNTIYF. CDR3 nucleotides: TGTGCCGTCGATGGTGGAAACACCATATATTTT. The chain recombines TRBV12-3 or TRBV12-4 with TRBJ1-3; D is undetermined. CDR3 length: 11 residues. V lost 11 bases and J lost 3, with 8 bases in between.

This clonotype was observed at least ten times. The chain carries TRBV28 and TRBJ2-2; 8 nucleotides match TRBD1. With V trimmed by 6 bases and J by 6 bases, 9 bases remained unmatched. The germline gives CDR1 MDHEN, CDR2 SYDVKM. The CDR3 is 15 residues long. The CDR3 loop reads CASSHRGIRAGELFF. The CDR3 DNA is TGTGCCAGCAGCCACAGGGGGATTAGGGCCGGGGAGCTGTTTTTT.

This clonotype has a count of ten or more. This chain links TRBV2 with TRBJ2-2; TRBD2 agrees at 11 bases. Germline CDR1 SNHLY, CDR2 FYNNEI. J lost 2 bases, V lost 1 base, and 3 bases had no gene match. This CDR3 is 17 amino acids long. CDR3 bases: TGTGCCAGCAGTGAAGGGACTAGCGGGCCTAACACCGGGGAGCTGTTTTTT. Translated: CASSEGTSGPNTGELFF. The variable domain in full, completed from reference TRBV2 and TRBJ2-2, reads EPEVTQTPSHQVTQMGQEVILRCVPISNHLYFYWYRQILGQKVEFLVSFYNNEISEKSEIFDDQFSVERPDGSNFTLKIRSTKLEDSAMYFCASSEGTSGPNTGELFFGEGSRLTVL.

The genes are TRBV6-1 and TRBJ1-1, with D perhaps matching TRBD1 (5 bases). This CDR3 region has 14 residues. Germline loops: CDR1 MNHNS, CDR2 SASEGT. The V end was cut by 2 bases, the J end by 3 bases, with 10 bases between. As DNA, the CDR3 is TGTGCCAGCAGTGAACAGGGAGCGCACACTGAAGCTTTCTTT. Protein: CASSEQGAHTEAFF.

This clonotype was seen at least ten times. This chain joins TRBV4-1 and TRBJ1-5; D is unclear. CDR1 is MGHRA, CDR2 YSYEKL, per germline. The V gene lost 3 bases and the J gene lost 3 bases, with 15 bases spanning the gap. The length of the CDR3 is 16 residues. CDR3 nucleotide sequence: TGCGCCAGCAGCCACCCCCCCTCAGGTCTCAATCAGCCCCAGCATTTT. Protein sequence: CASSHPPSGLNQPQHF.

In this sample, this clonotype turned up once. The V and J genes are TRBV20-1 and TRBJ1-2; 7 positions agree with TRBD1. Unmatched junction bases numbered 20, after V lost 3 bases and J lost 4 bases. The CDR3 length is 18 residues. The germline gives CDR1 DFQATT, CDR2 SNEGSKA (reference sequence). CDR3 residues: CSARKQGVRPLGGYGYTF. The CDR3 nucleotides are TGCAGTGCTAGGAAGCAGGGGGTACGACCCCTCGGCGGCTATGGCTACACCTTC.

This clonotype was observed at least ten times. The gene calls are TRBV20-1 and TRBJ2-5, with TRBD1 matching over 9 bases. The CDR3 extends over 15 amino acids. CDR1 and CDR2 (germline): DFQATT, SNEGSKA (reference sequence). V was clipped by 3 bases and J by 5 bases; unmatched bases: 10. The CDR3 sequence is CSARPGQGLRETQYF. CDR3 DNA sequence: TGCAGTGCTAGGCCGGGACAGGGTTTGCGGGAGACCCAGTACTTC.

This clonotype occurred many times. This chain connects TRBV6-2 or TRBV6-3 to TRBJ2-7; D is unclear. Germline V gives CDR1 MNHEY, CDR2 SVGEGT. The V gene lost 2 bases and the J gene lost 6 bases, with 8 bases spanning the gap. This CDR3 comprises 12 residues. The CDR3, as DNA: TGTGCCAGCAGTTACACTTTGTCCGAGCAGTACTTC. Amino acids: CASSYTLSEQYF.

The V and J genes are TRBV19 and TRBJ1-2, with D perhaps TRBD1 (5 bases). Germline V gives CDR1 LNHDA, CDR2 SQIVND (reference sequence). The V and J ends lost 0 bases and 7 bases respectively, with 12 bases between them. The CDR3 has 14 amino acids. The CDR3: CASSIDTDSPGYTF. CDR3 sequence (DNA): TGTGCCAGTAGTATAGATACCGACAGTCCTGGCTACACCTTC.

The sample holds many counts of this clonotype. The V call is TRBV5-1, the J call TRBJ2-7; no clear D. The germline CDR1 and CDR2 sequences are SGHRS and YFSETQ. V lost 1 base and J 6 bases, leaving 14 bases between the germline ends. The CDR3 is 14 amino acids. This CDR3 reads CASSLKGSPSEQYF. The CDR3 bases are TGCGCCAGCAGCTTGAAGGGTTCTCCTAGCGAGCAGTACTTC.

This clonotype has a count of ten or more. The chain links TRBV4-1 to TRBJ1-2; D uncertain. Germline V gene data show CDR1 as MGHRA and CDR2 as YSYEKL. The V gene lost 0 bases and the J gene lost 4 bases, with 9 bases spanning the gap. The CDR3 contains 14 residues. The CDR3 DNA reads TGCGCCAGCAGCCAAGATCTTGGTTTCTATGGCTACACCTTC. The encoded protein is CASSQDLGFYGYTF.

This clonotype occurred many times. This sequence joins TRBV2 and TRBJ1-5; the D is unclear. The germline CDR1 and CDR2 sequences are SNHLY and FYNNEI. V lost 5 bases, J lost 6 bases, and 8 bases lay in between. The CDR3 contains 12 residues. The CDR3 loop is CASSNPPQPQHF. In nucleotides, the CDR3 is TGTGCCAGCAGTAACCCCCCTCAGCCCCAGCATTTT.

The chain couples TRBV12-3 or TRBV12-4 to TRBJ1-1; D ambiguous. With 3 bases removed from V and 3 bases from J, the gap between germline ends came to 14 bases. This CDR3 is built from 15 residues. The DNA for the CDR3 is TGTGCCAGCAGTTTGATTGCGTCGGGGTACACTGAAGCTTTCTTT. Translation gives CASSLIASGYTEAFF.

The gene calls are TRBV14 and TRBJ2-7; no reliable D call. Germline V CDR1 and CDR2: SGHDN, FVKESK. The germline V and J ends were trimmed by 0 bases and 3 bases, with 15 bases remaining between them. The CDR3 spans 16 residues. CDR3 amino acids: CASSQDLGPLHYEQYF. CDR3 coding DNA: TGTGCCAGCAGCCAAGATCTTGGGCCCCTCCACTACGAGCAGTACTTC.

This clonotype was found many times. The J gene is TRBJ2-7, the V gene TRBV2; a possible D gene is TRBD1 (5 bases). This CDR3 is built from 16 residues. The V gene lost 3 bases and the J gene lost 7 bases, with 22 bases spanning the gap. CDR1 is SNHLY and CDR2 is FYNNEI in the germline V gene. The CDR3 DNA sequence: TGTGCCAGCAGTGAGAATCTCGCAGGGTCCTTCGGGGAGCAGTACTTC. Its translation: CASSENLAGSFGEQYF.

The J gene is TRBJ1-5, the V gene TRBV20-1; 9 bases align to TRBD1. The ends lost 0 bases at V and 6 bases at J; junction bases unmatched: 6. Germline V gene sequence: CDR1 DFQATT, CDR2 SNEGSKA (reference sequence). There are 15 residues in the CDR3. The CDR3 DNA sequence: TGCAGTGCTAGAGAGGGACAGGGAAAGGGTCAGCCCCAGCATTTT. Translation: CSAREGQGKGQPQHF.

The sample holds many counts of this clonotype. The chain couples TRBV20-1 to TRBJ1-5, with 9 bases that match TRBD1. Germline loops: CDR1 DFQATT, CDR2 SNEGSKA (reference sequence). The V and J ends lost 1 base and 4 bases, in that order; junction bases with no gene match: 14. The CDR3 is 18 amino acids. DNA for the CDR3: TGCAGTGCTAGAGCCCTCCTTGGGACAGGGACCATGAATCAGCCCCAGCATTTT. This translates into CSARALLGTGTMNQPQHF.

The DNA of the CDR3 is TGCGCCAGCAGCTTGGAAGCTGTCAAAAACATTCAGTACTTC. This encodes CASSLEAVKNIQYF. The gene calls are TRBV5-1 and TRBJ2-4; no reliable D call. The germline V and J ends were trimmed by 0 bases and 3 bases, with 7 bases remaining between them. Per germline, CDR1 SGHRS and CDR2 YFSETQ. CDR3 size: 14 residues.

This clonotype turned up a few times. One end of the junction does not line up with germline, which may come from a read error. The V call is TRBV27, the J call TRBJ2-5; 9 nucleotides align to TRBD1. This CDR3 region has 14 residues. Germline CDR1 MNHEY, CDR2 SMNVEV (reference sequence). CDR3 amino acids: CAGSPTDRGETQYF. Here the CDR3 DNA reads TGTGCCGGCAGTCCGACGGACAGGGGTGAGACCCAGTACTTC.

This clonotype was picked up many times. The chain couples TRBV20-1 to TRBJ1-1, with 10 bases that match TRBD1. Losses at the gene ends were 4 bases for V and 6 bases for J; bases not matched to a gene: 11. CDR3 length: 15 residues. The germline gives CDR1 DFQATT, CDR2 SNEGSKA (reference sequence). The chain's CDR3 is CSAIPSGQGSAEAFF. DNA for the CDR3: TGCAGTGCTATACCTTCGGGACAGGGGAGCGCTGAAGCTTTCTTT.

The sample holds many counts of this clonotype. CDR3 amino acids: CASSLEGIGYEQYF. Here the CDR3 DNA reads TGTGCCAGCAGTTTAGAGGGGATAGGGTACGAGCAGTACTTC. The V and J genes are TRBV12-3 or TRBV12-4 and TRBJ2-7; a possible D gene is TRBD1 (5 bases). The CDR3 totals 14 residues. The V end was cut by 1 base, the J end by 4 bases, with 11 bases between.

Comments on this clonotype: This may be a read error: a much more frequent sequence differs by one nucleotide. This chain uses TRBV27 with TRBJ2-6, with TRBD2 matching 7 bases. This CDR3 has 16 residues. Trimming took 7 bases from V and 3 from J; bases not matched to a gene: 9. CDR1 MNHEY and CDR2 SMNVEV come from the germline V gene (reference sequence). CDR3 residues: CASKSSGGLGANVLTF. The CDR3 DNA reads as TGTGCCAGCAAGTCCTCGGGGGGTCTTGGGGCCAACGTCCTGACTTTC.

This clonotype was counted at least ten times. The V gene is TRBV6-1, the J gene TRBJ2-7; perhaps TRBD1 as D (6 bases). Germline V gene data show CDR1 as MNHNS and CDR2 as SASEGT. The length of the CDR3 is 14 residues. Trimming removed 7 bases from V and 1 base from J, with 14 bases in between. CDR3 in amino acids: CASTPWDKSYEQYF. In nucleotides, the CDR3 is TGTGCCAGCACCCCTTGGGACAAATCCTACGAGCAGTACTTC.

In this sample, this clonotype turned up many times. The chain links TRBV10-3 to TRBJ2-5; 7 nucleotides match TRBD1. Germline CDR1 reads ENHRY; CDR2 reads SYGVKD. V shed 6 bases and J 5 bases; nucleotides not matched to a gene: 12. The CDR3 loop spans 15 amino acids. Here the CDR3 DNA reads TGTGCCATCAGCCCAGAAGGGGGCAAGAGGGAGACCCAGTACTTC. It codes for CAISPEGGKRETQYF.

At least ten counts were recorded for this clonotype. This chain links TRBV9 with TRBJ2-5; possible D gene TRBD2, 5 bases. V shed 0 bases and J shed 7 bases, with 10 bases lying between them. The CDR3 is 13 residues long. In germline, CDR1 is SGDLS, CDR2 YYNGEE. As DNA, the CDR3 is TGTGCCAGCAGCGTAGGACAAGGAGGGACCCAGTACTTC. Translation: CASSVGQGGTQYF.

This chain links TRBV2 with TRBJ1-5, with 7 bases lining up with TRBD1. The CDR3 consists of 17 residues. The germline V gene encodes CDR1 SNHLY and CDR2 FYNNEI. V gave up 7 bases and J gave up 2 bases; unmatched junction bases: 14. The CDR3 nucleotides are TGTGCCAGCAAAGCCCGAGGGCAGGGGGTCGGCAATCAGCCCCAGCATTTT. Translation: CASKARGQGVGNQPQHF.

This clonotype was detected a few times. The chain recombines TRBV2 with TRBJ2-2; D remains ambiguous. Between the trimmed V and J ends, which lost 10 bases and 4 bases, there was a span of 13 bases. This CDR3 spans 13 amino acids. CDR1 is SNHLY and CDR2 is FYNNEI in the germline V gene. For the CDR3, the DNA is TGTGCCACTACGCCAGGATTCACCGGGGAGCTGTTTTTT. Amino acids: CATTPGFTGELFF.